These 29 T cell receptor beta chains were all obtained from the same sample, sequenced in a study of vaccination and CD4 T cells after COVID-19. These receptors have no known antigen. The treatment: roughly 11-day PBMC culture with coronavirus spike peptide pools or control peptides (ViraFEST assay). At the Johns Hopkins FTIC core, DNA taken from cultured CD4+ T cells was sequenced by way of the Oncomine TCR Beta short-read assay. A single record per CDR3 protein comes from TCRdb applying MiXCR to the PCR reads. The sample comprises about 9,100 distinct CDR3 sequences, roughly 70% of which are singletons, and approximately 35% rests with the top ten. Sequenced input: CD4+ T cells from blood, cultured in vitro. The receptors come from a human donor who had recovered from COVID-19.

The V call is TRBV6-5, the J call TRBJ1-2, with TRBD1 matching 8 bases. CDR1 and CDR2 (germline): MNHEY, SVGAGI. With V trimmed by 2 bases and J by 8 bases, 4 bases remained unmatched. The CDR3 is made up of 13 amino acids. In nucleotides, the CDR3 is TGTGCCAGCAGTTACGCACAGGGGGGCGGCTACACCTTC. It encodes CASSYAQGGGYTF.

The V gene is TRBV9, the J gene TRBJ1-1, with 8 bases fitting TRBD1. This CDR3 has 15 residues. Unmatched junction bases numbered 5, after V lost 4 bases and J lost 0 bases. Germline-derived CDR1 and CDR2 are SGDLS and YYNGEE. The CDR3 protein is CASSKDRGLNTEAFF. The CDR3 nucleotides are TGTGCCAGCAGCAAAGACAGGGGCCTGAACACTGAAGCTTTCTTT.

The rearrangement uses TRBV12-3 or TRBV12-4 and TRBJ1-2; 7 bases line up with TRBD1. CDR3 length equals 13 residues. With V trimmed by 3 bases and J by 4 bases, 2 bases remained unmatched. As DNA, the CDR3 is TGTGCCAGCAGTTTCCGGGACAGCTATGGCTACACCTTC. Translation gives CASSFRDSYGYTF.

This clonotype was observed a handful of times. CDR3: CSARAGGNQPQHF. In nucleotides, the CDR3 is TGCAGTGCTAGGGCGGGGGGCAATCAGCCCCAGCATTTT. J is TRBJ1-5 and V is TRBV20-1, with D maybe TRBD1 (5 bases). Germline V gives CDR1 DFQATT, CDR2 SNEGSKA (reference sequence). Between the trimmed V and J ends, which lost 3 bases and 2 bases, there was a span of 8 bases. There are 13 residues in the CDR3.

The chain joins TRBV27 to TRBJ1-2, with D maybe TRBD1 (6 bases). This CDR3 contains 14 residues. Germline V CDR1 and CDR2: MNHEY, SMNVEV (reference sequence). The ends were cut back, 2 bases at V and 7 bases at J, with 14 bases in the middle. As DNA, the CDR3 is TGTGCCAGCAGTTTAGGGAGGGGGGTGAGTGGCTACACCTTC. It yields the protein CASSLGRGVSGYTF.

By share, this clonotype counts as medium-sized (0.01 to 0.1%). The gene calls are TRBV11-1 and TRBJ2-3, with 8 bases that match TRBD2. The V segment lost 3 bases and the J segment 5 bases; nucleotides outside the gene matches: 7. The CDR3 runs to 15 residues. The germline gives CDR1 SGHAT, CDR2 FQDESV (reference sequence). The CDR3 coding sequence is TGTGCCAGCAGCTTCTATAGCGGGAAAGTAGATACGCAGTATTTT. Protein product: CASSFYSGKVDTQYF.

The chain joins TRBV20-1 to TRBJ2-5; 7 nucleotides line up with TRBD1. The V and J ends lost 4 bases and 4 bases, in that order; junction bases with no gene match: 3. CDR3 length equals 12 residues. The germline V gene encodes CDR1 DFQATT and CDR2 SNEGSKA (reference sequence). The CDR3 region has the DNA TGCAGTGCTATCACAGGGGTAGAGACCCAGTACTTC. It yields the protein CSAITGVETQYF.

V gene TRBV6-2 or TRBV6-3 combines with J gene TRBJ2-3; either TRBD1 or TRBD2 may supply D (5 bases each). Deletions cut 4 bases from V and 6 bases from J, with 20 bases between. Germline CDR1 and CDR2: MNHEY and SVGEGT. CDR3 length equals 16 residues. For the CDR3, the DNA is TGTGCCAGCAGTTTCGGGGCGGCAACTGTGTCGGATACGCAGTATTTT. It translates to CASSFGAATVSDTQYF.

This clonotype occurred a few times. The gene calls are TRBV6-7 and TRBJ2-3, with no clear D. TRBV6-7 is an ORF, and what it does is uncertain. The CDR3 sequence is 14 residues long. V lost 2 bases and J lost 5, with 11 bases in between. The CDR3 protein is CASSYTDPRDTQYF. CDR3 in DNA: TGTGCCAGCAGTTACACGGACCCGAGAGATACGCAGTATTTT.

In regard to this clonotype: Relative to the germline gene, one junction end is altered; a read error may explain this. The chain combines TRBV12-3 or TRBV12-4 with TRBJ1-5; D is ambiguous. This CDR3 contains 15 residues. CDR3 nucleotide sequence: TGTGCCAGCAGTTTAGTAGGCCCGTGGCAATCAGCCCCAGCATTT. It yields the protein CASSLVGPWQSAPAF.

V is TRBV20-1 and J is TRBJ1-2, with 9 bases matching TRBD1. Germline V gene lookup returns CDR1 DFQATT and CDR2 SNEGSKA (reference sequence). V lost 2 bases, J lost 0 bases, and 7 bases stayed unmatched. This CDR3 contains 16 residues. The chain's CDR3 is CSARRTGDKANYGYTF. For the CDR3, the DNA is TGCAGTGCTAGACGGACAGGGGACAAAGCTAACTATGGCTACACCTTC.

V gene TRBV19 combines with J gene TRBJ2-3; TRBD2 matches 11 bases. Germline V gene data show CDR1 as LNHDA and CDR2 as SQIVND (reference sequence). CDR3 length: 17 residues. Germline trimming cut 5 bases from V and 5 bases from J; bases unmatched to any gene: 12. The CDR3 nucleotides are TGTGCCAGTAGTTCCCGAAGATTAGCGGGAGGGGGAGATACGCAGTATTTT. Translating gives CASSSRRLAGGGDTQYF.

This clonotype appeared a few times. J is TRBJ1-2 and V is TRBV15; D gene uncertain. V lost 2 bases to trimming and J lost 2 bases, with 15 bases between them. The CDR3 spans 16 residues. CDR1 LNHNV and CDR2 YYDKDF come from the germline V gene (reference sequence). The CDR3 DNA is TGTGCCACCAGCAGATCCTCGGGCACCTACAACTATGGCTACACCTTC. Translated, it gives CATSRSSGTYNYGYTF.

The rearrangement uses TRBV30 and TRBJ1-2; D remains unclear. V lost 3 bases to trimming and J lost 8 bases, with 13 bases between them. Germline loops: CDR1 GTSNPN, CDR2 SVGIG (reference sequence). This CDR3 is built from 12 residues. The CDR3 nucleotides read TGTGCCTGGAGCGGTGGACTAGGGGGCTACACCTTC. As protein: CAWSGGLGGYTF.

As DNA, the CDR3 is TGTGCCAGCAGTTTAGGGGGGGGGGCGAACACCGGGGAGCTGTTTTTT. The encoded protein is CASSLGGGANTGELFF. The chain employs TRBV12-3 or TRBV12-4 and TRBJ2-2; 7 bases map to TRBD2. V shed 1 base, J shed 0 bases, and the junction held 2 bases outside the gene matches. The CDR3 has 16 residues.

The genes are TRBV30 and TRBJ1-3, with D uncertain. This CDR3 contains 15 residues. The V gene's germline CDR1 is GTSNPN and CDR2 SVGIG (reference sequence). V lost 3 bases to trimming and J lost 0 bases, with 12 bases between them. CDR3 region: CAWRQMASSGNTIYF. CDR3 nucleotide sequence: TGTGCCTGGAGGCAGATGGCGAGCTCTGGAAACACCATATATTTT.

CDR3 protein: CASSQDQGFSYEQYF. The CDR3 bases are TGTGCCAGCAGCCAAGATCAGGGGTTCTCCTACGAGCAGTACTTC. The chain links TRBV7-9 to TRBJ2-7, with D possibly being TRBD1 (6 bases). The CDR3 is 15 residues long. Germline CDR1 reads SEHNR; CDR2 reads FQNEAQ (reference sequence). V gave up 5 bases and J gave up 0 bases, with 14 bases separating them.

The V and J genes are TRBV7-9 and TRBJ2-7; TRBD1 agrees at 7 bases. V shed 8 bases and J 2 bases; nucleotides not matched to a gene: 6. The CDR3 runs to 13 residues. Germline CDR1 is SEHNR and CDR2 is FQNEAQ (reference sequence). In DNA, the CDR3 is TGTGCCAGCCTTCGGACAGGCACCTACGAGCAGTACTTC. Its translation: CASLRTGTYEQYF. The full variable domain, in which reference TRBV7-9 and TRBJ2-7 provide the parts outside the CDR3, is DTGVSQNPRHKITKRGQNVTFRCDPISEHNRLYWYRQTLGQGPEFLTYFQNEAQLEKSRLLSDRFSAERPKGSFSTLEIQRTEQGDSAMYLCASLRTGTYEQYFGPGTRLTVT.

This clonotype was seen a single time. V gene TRBV6-7 combines with J gene TRBJ2-2, with a tentative D call TRBD2 (6 bases). TRBV6-7 is sorted into the ORF group, with uncertain function. With 4 bases removed from V and 6 bases from J, the gap between germline ends came to 9 bases. The CDR3 sequence is 13 residues long. The CDR3 DNA reads as TGTGCCAGCAGTTCCCGGGACTCCGGGGAGCTGTTTTTT. Its translation is CASSSRDSGELFF.

The chain is built from TRBV15 and TRBJ1-5; weak D call: TRBD1 (6 bases). Trimming removed 5 bases from V and 6 bases from J, with 17 bases in between. Germline CDR1 is LNHNV and CDR2 is YYDKDF (reference sequence). The CDR3 covers 15 residues. CDR3 sequence reads: CATSLTQGSGQPQHF. The CDR3, as DNA: TGTGCCACCAGCTTAACTCAGGGGTCCGGTCAGCCCCAGCATTTT.

This chain uses TRBV10-3 with TRBJ1-3, with 10 bases aligning to TRBD1. V was clipped by 8 bases and J by 2 bases; unmatched bases: 3. CDR1 is ENHRY, CDR2 SYGVKD, per germline. The CDR3 extends over 14 amino acids. The CDR3 here is CAIGTGATGNTIYF. In DNA form, the CDR3 reads TGTGCCATCGGGACAGGGGCTACTGGAAACACCATATATTTT.

V usage is TRBV27 and J usage is TRBJ1-1; 7 nucleotides line up with TRBD1. The CDR3 covers 14 residues. Trimming took 7 bases from V and 6 from J; bases not matched to a gene: 11. Germline values: CDR1 MNHEY, CDR2 SMNVEV (reference sequence). The CDR3: CASKNRGGYAEAFF. In DNA form, the CDR3 reads TGTGCCAGCAAAAACAGGGGAGGTTACGCTGAAGCTTTCTTT.

Note on this clonotype: At one boundary the junction diverges from the germline segment, which might be a read error. The V and J genes are TRBV11-3 and TRBJ1-2; D gene uncertain. The CDR3 spans 12 residues. The germline gives CDR1 SGHNT, CDR2 YENEEA. The CDR3 DNA sequence: TGTGCCAGCAGCCTAGAGGACTATGGCTACACCTTC. Amino acid sequence: CASSLEDYGYTF.

V gene TRBV2 combines with J gene TRBJ2-7; TRBD1 matches 8 bases. The CDR3 is 13 residues long. Germline V gives CDR1 SNHLY, CDR2 FYNNEI. Trimming removed 8 bases from V and 3 bases from J; junction bases left unmatched: 6. The CDR3 region is CASQTGAGYEQYF. The DNA of the CDR3 is TGTGCCAGCCAGACAGGGGCGGGCTACGAGCAGTACTTC.

In this sample, this clonotype turned up once. The chain combines TRBV15 with TRBJ2-1, with 12 nucleotides matching TRBD2. CDR1 and CDR2 (germline): LNHNV, YYDKDF (reference sequence). CDR3 length: 17 amino acids. V lost 5 bases and J lost 5; bases outside the gene matches: 10. The CDR3: CATSVPTSGRVNNEQFF. The CDR3 region has the DNA TGTGCCACCAGCGTACCGACTAGCGGGAGAGTGAACAATGAGCAGTTCTTC.

V is TRBV2 and J is TRBJ1-5; D call uncertain. Germline V gene lookup returns CDR1 SNHLY and CDR2 FYNNEI. The CDR3 spans 14 residues. Trimming removed 6 bases at V and 1 base at J, with 10 bases between. Here the CDR3 reads CASRDRLSNQPQHF. CDR3 in DNA: TGTGCCAGCAGGGATAGATTAAGCAATCAGCCCCAGCATTTT.

This clonotype was counted between two and nine times. This chain joins TRBV2 and TRBJ2-3, with 10 bases lining up with TRBD2. V was clipped by 4 bases and J by 1 base; unmatched bases: 2. This CDR3 has 15 residues. Germline V gene lookup returns CDR1 SNHLY and CDR2 FYNNEI. The CDR3 DNA sequence: TGTGCCAGCAGTGGGCTAGCGGGGGGCACAGATACGCAGTATTTT. Its translation: CASSGLAGGTDTQYF.

The V call is TRBV20-1, the J call TRBJ2-1, with 11 bases lining up with TRBD2. J was trimmed by 6 bases and V by 6 bases; bases with no gene match: 7. In germline, CDR1 is DFQATT, CDR2 SNEGSKA (reference sequence). This CDR3 has 14 amino acids. CDR3 DNA: TGCAGTGCCAGCCCACTAGCGGGGGTCAATGAGCAGTTCTTC. It yields the protein CSASPLAGVNEQFF.

By its share, this clonotype is large. The chain uses TRBV6-1 and TRBJ2-1; tentative D call: TRBD1 (6 bases). V was clipped by 6 bases and J by 4 bases, with 16 bases between them. Germline values: CDR1 MNHNS, CDR2 SASEGT. The CDR3 length is 15 residues. The chain's CDR3 is CASSKGVGAYNEQFF. CDR3 nucleotide sequence: TGTGCCAGCAGCAAAGGGGTGGGGGCTTACAATGAGCAGTTCTTC.